Below are 3 T cell receptor beta chains sequenced from a single sample in a study of tumor and adjacent non-tumor tissue in lung cancer. Three rounds of nested PCR, following a modified ARM-PCR protocol, produced the TCRbeta library. TCRdb independently ran MiXCR on the multiplex PCR reads; one entry per CDR3 protein. The sample has 120,000 or so distinct CDR3 sequences, 84% seen once; the top ten hold roughly 20%. This sample's RNA came from whole unsorted tissue. Material: lung tumor tissue. These receptors were taken from a man aged 65 to 85 with non-small cell lung cancer.

With respect to this clonotype: Here the CDR3 omits its conserved ending phenylalanine or tryptophan, so a read error is the likely source. The rearrangement joins TRBV20-1 to TRBJ2-7; no clear D gene. CDR3 length equals 11 residues. Trimming took 3 bases from V and 7 from J, leaving 10 bases between them. CDR1 DFQATT and CDR2 SNEGSKA come from the germline V gene (reference sequence). CDR3 region: CSASTVSEQYS. CDR3 nucleotide sequence: TGCAGTGCTAGTACAGTCTCGGAGCAGTACTCC.

Notes on this clonotype: The junction departs from the called germline gene at one end, perhaps through a read error. The V gene is TRBV6-1, the J gene TRBJ2-3, with D perhaps TRBD2 (5 bases). Germline loops: CDR1 MNHNS, CDR2 SASEGT. There are 16 residues in the CDR3. The CDR3 protein is CAISEDSTGGADMQYF. CDR3 nucleotide sequence: TGTGCCATCAGTGAAGATAGCACCGGAGGAGCAGATATGCAGTATTTT.

Concerning this clonotype itself: This is likely a read error, given that the CDR3 carries no conserved phenylalanine or tryptophan at its end. No DNA is shown, since the ends of the CDR3 on it are uncertain; the CDR3 is the one TCRdb lists. The chain joins TRBV11-1 to TRBJ2-5; the table assigns TRBD1, which was not confirmed against the DNA. Germline values: CDR1 SGHAT, CDR2 FQDESV (reference sequence). Counting both end residues, the CDR3 totals 13 amino acids. This CDR3 reads CASSLTRGGSQHI.